This TCR beta chain was observed in a study of cytotoxic CD8 clonotypes in ibrutinib-treated CLL. At the level of the study: The group held more than 10 relapsed/refractory and 15 treatment-naive patients, with roughly 17 IGHV unmutated. Per sample, productive templates averaged 255,043 and productive rearrangements averaged roughly 91,000.

CDR3 length: 15 residues. The V gene's germline CDR1 is SGHTA and CDR2 FQGTGA. Trimming left V 0 bases short and J 8 bases short, with 13 bases between. The intended depth for sequencing was 1 in 200,000 to 1 in 1 million T cells. Measured with immunoSEQ multiplex PCR; TCRdb has only the in-frame clones, and not every one. This sample carries roughly 100,000 clones, almost 80% of them seen once, and the ten largest clones take about 32%. Comment on this clone: Its specificity is not known.

General study findings and limits: Clonality went up at ibrutinib response and then declined back toward baseline at progression.

The chain carries TRBV7-3 and TRBJ2-2; no clear D. The material sequenced was PBMCs, taken after 12 months of ibrutinib treatment. The TCR comes from a human donor with chronic lymphocytic leukemia. CDR3 nucleotides: TGTGCCAGCAGCTTAACGGAGAGATCCAAAGGGGAGCTGTTTTTT. Protein: CASSLTERSKGELFF.